This T cell receptor beta chain emerged from a study of blood T cell repertoires in COVID-19. Per the germline V gene, CDR1 is MNHEY and CDR2 is SMNVEV (reference sequence). The CDR3 totals 16 residues. Deletions cut 6 bases from V and 6 bases from J, with 18 bases between. In the authors' methods: Reference gene primer amplification gave nucleated cell count estimates. Profiling relied on immunoSEQ multiplex PCR, and the TCRdb table lists in-frame clones only, not all of them. V and J calls and clone size are as listed in that table; D and trimming were resolved from the DNA. The sample carries 230,000 or so clones, roughly 80% recorded once.

The rearrangement joins TRBV27 to TRBJ1-6; D possibly corresponds to TRBD1 (5 bases). This receptor was obtained from an elderly woman with COVID-19, enrolled during active disease. The material sequenced was peripheral blood. This chain's CDR3 is CASRTLRAGFNSPLHF. The CDR3, as DNA: TGTGCCAGCAGAACCCTCCGTGCAGGGTTTAATTCACCCCTCCACTTT.